The sequence of this T cell receptor beta chain was determined in a study of cytomegalovirus exposure and HLA in healthy donors. The germline CDR1 and CDR2 sequences are LNHNV and YYDKDF (reference sequence). The V end lost 0 bases, the J end lost 2 bases, and 11 bases lay between the germline ends. The CDR3 sequence is 16 residues long. The PCR used 60 Vbeta and 13 Jbeta primers. Clones were read by immunoSEQ multiplex PCR, and TCRdb kept only the in-frame ones, dropping some. The sample yields roughly 200,000 clones, around three quarters seen once. The chain recombines TRBV15 with TRBJ2-1, with D tentatively TRBD1 (6 bases). Sequenced: PBMCs. The clonotype comes from a woman aged 25 to 39 in good health and CMV-seropositive. The CDR3 here is CATSRETGPPYNEQFF. The DNA for the CDR3 is TGTGCCACCAGCAGAGAGACAGGTCCCCCCTACAATGAGCAGTTCTTC. The full variable domain, its missing parts supplied by reference TRBV15 and TRBJ2-1, is DAMVIQNPRYQVTQFGKPVTLSCSQTLNHNVMYWYQQKSSQAPKLLFHYYDKDFNNEADTPDNFQSRRPNTSFCFLDIRSPGLGDTAMYLCATSRETGPPYNEQFFGPGTRLTVL.